This T cell receptor (beta chain) derives from a study of T cells in Graves' hyperthyroidism and ophthalmopathy (dated by TCRdb to 2018 to 2020). Some background on the complete study: Peripheral blood was sampled at the time of initial diagnosis, prior to any treatment. TCR Vbeta CDR3 sequencing of 120 to 150 peripheral blood samples (43 ophthalmopathy, roughly 72 hyperthyroidism and approximately 17 progressor patients) is reported in the paper. Once sampling was done, hyperthyroidism patients were given methimazole at a starting dose of 30 mg daily, whereas ophthalmopathy patients were given high-dose intravenous methylprednisolone. The study also compared thyroid tissue and blood T-cell repertoires from five or six Graves' hyperthyroidism patients. Prospective prediction of ophthalmopathy was tested in an independent validation cohort consisting of 18 hyperthyroidism patients and some 16 patients who later progressed to ophthalmopathy. TCR V-J signatures able to tell the groups apart were searched for in a discovery cohort of 90 to 100 patients, of whom 40 to 45 had Graves' ophthalmopathy and 55 to 65 had stable Graves' hyperthyroidism. The 100 or so discovery patients were divided at random into training and test sets in a 7:3 ratio. What the research found in general, with its limitations: During validation, the model predicted progression to ophthalmopathy a median of approximately 6 months ahead of onset, with approximately 70% sensitivity and about 75% specificity. In cross-validation, a model built on a 13 V-J signature told ophthalmopathy apart from stable hyperthyroidism with under 90% sensitivity and approximately 81% specificity, and in testing the same model reached 80%/75%. No statistical method was used to set the sample size in advance, and investigators knew the group allocation. Most expanded thyroid clonotypes (frequency above 0.001) were also detected in blood, a finding suggesting that blood repertoires may reflect thyroid immune responses.

The TCR beta CDR3 regions were amplified from the RNA transcripts. A first-round RT-PCR of the TCR CDR3 used the HTBI primer set with the Qiagen OneStep RT-PCR kit. A second multiplex PCR round built the libraries, followed by size selection and purification. Libraries were sequenced paired-end with 100 bp reads on an Illumina HiSeq2000. In the original analysis: SOAPnuke was used to process the raw data, throwing out any read that contained adapters or uncalled bases, had a mean Phred below 15, or lacked an exact constant-primer or identifier match. COPE v1.2.5 was used to merge the high-quality paired reads, and each unique nucleotide sequence was defined as a clonotype. MiTCR v1.1 was used to align the clonotypes against IMGT TRBV, TRBD and TRBJ reference segments. Only V-J combinations with frequency above 0.0001, covering approximately 99% of repertoires, were analysed. A TCS score was defined as the ratio of F50 (clonal expansion) to E x V (chaos), with BLOSUM62-based TCRdist applied between CDR3 peptides within each V-J. Welch's t-statistics and random forest reduced 500 to 550 V-J features to about 13, which were used in a naive Bayes classifier (R e1071). TCRdb passed the public sequencing reads through fastp at Q25 and MiXCR, retaining productive beta sequences. Under each unique CDR3 protein, matching rows form one entry showing the most common genes and DNA. What appears here as the V and J calls and clone size reflects TCRdb's work, not the paper's. The sample profile shows around 600,000 distinct CDR3 sequences; about 14% of them were found once. The ten top clones hold around 13% of the sample.

In its sample, this clonotype was seen many times. This receptor's antigen is unknown. No qualities accompany the bases; no much larger clone lies one base away. From the cysteine up to the phenylalanine, the CDR3 has a length of 12 residues. Solely the CDR3 DNA is kept, with 36 bases framed from the first base. V sheds 3 bases and J sheds 7 bases, leaving 10 bases between their ends. The germline V gene (reference sequence) gives CDR1 as LGHDT and CDR2 as YNNKEL. Ophthalmopathy patients had moderately to severely active disease, Clinical Activity Score of at least 3, NOSPECS grade of at least 4, and duration under 3 months. The study excluded patients with uncontrolled infections, other autoimmune diseases, pregnancy or lactation. Diagnoses relied on clinical symptoms, serum thyroxine and TRAb, thyroid ultrasound and orbital computed tomography. PBMCs were separated from approximately 10 ml of fresh peripheral blood using Ficoll-Paque density gradient centrifugation. Trizol reagent was used to extract total RNA, and RNA quality was then checked on an Agilent 2100 Bioanalyzer.

The rearrangement combines TRBV3-1 with TRBJ2-7, with TRBD1 perhaps the D gene, on 6 matching bases. Sequences were obtained from blood. This clonotype originated in a woman in her forties or fifties with Graves' ophthalmopathy. The sequenced DNA: TGTGCCAGCAGCCAGGGGGCCAGGGAGCAGTACTTC. Translated, this is CASSQGAREQYF.